Following are 27 T cell receptor beta chains from one sample sequenced in a study of shared clonotypes between healthy human individuals. The table came from immunoSEQ multiplex PCR; TCRdb's copy has only in-frame clones and leaves some out. The repertoire consists of 950,000 to 1,300,000 clones, with approximately 72% occurring once and the leading ten covering approximately 1.5%. Sequencing input: memory CD4+ T cells sorted from blood. As to subset: CD45RA-negative fraction. These receptors came from a man between 18 and 35 years old in good health.

This chain uses TRBV4-3 with TRBJ2-7; D is ambiguous. This CDR3 has 15 amino acids. Germline CDR1 and CDR2: LGHNA and YSLEER. Trimming took 0 bases from V and 6 from J, leaving 15 bases between them. This CDR3 is CASSQDLLIHREQYF. The CDR3 region has the DNA TGCGCCAGCAGCCAAGATCTACTGATCCATCGCGAGCAGTACTTC.

The V and J genes are TRBV19 and TRBJ2-2; TRBD1 aligns across 7 bases. V was pared by 9 bases and J by 5 bases, with 9 bases of the junction left unmatched. The CDR3 is 14 residues long. CDR1 is LNHDA and CDR2 is SQIVND in the germline V gene (reference sequence). CDR3 in amino acids: CASRQGTMTGELFF. The CDR3 nucleotides read TGTGCCAGCCGACAGGGAACTATGACCGGGGAGCTGTTTTTT.

The chain links TRBV28 to TRBJ2-7; D call uncertain. The CDR3 runs to 12 residues. Germline CDR1 MDHEN, CDR2 SYDVKM. The V gene lost 4 bases and the J gene lost 9 bases, with 13 bases spanning the gap. DNA for the CDR3: TGTGCCAGCAGTTCACCCACAACGTGGCAGTACTTC. Translated, it gives CASSSPTTWQYF.

A single count supports this clone. The V call is TRBV21-1, the J call TRBJ2-3; the table names TRBD2, a call not compared with the DNA. TRBV21-1 is given as a pseudogene. CDR3 length: 12 residues. CDR3 loop: CASSRSTDTQYF. As DNA, the CDR3 is TGTGCCAGCAGCCGGAGCACAGATACGCAGTATTTT.

Points on this clone: The sample contains more than one DNA sequence encoding this CDR3. The V and J genes are TRBV7-9 and TRBJ2-3; D not certain. In germline, CDR1 is SEHNR, CDR2 FQNEAQ (reference sequence). V was trimmed by 5 bases and J by 2 bases, leaving 5 bases between them. The CDR3 is 12 amino acids. The CDR3 sequence: CASSLDTDTQYF. As DNA, the CDR3 is TGTGCCAGCAGCCTCGACACAGATACGCAGTATTTT.

The table lists this clone with a few counts. This CDR3 reads CAISESTRGEGEKLFF. The CDR3, as DNA: TGTGCCATCAGTGAGTCGACCAGGGGGGAAGGCGAAAAACTGTTTTTT. The J gene is TRBJ1-4, the V gene TRBV10-3; TRBD1 matches at 7 bases. The V segment lost 0 bases and the J segment 8 bases; nucleotides outside the gene matches: 9. In germline, CDR1 is ENHRY, CDR2 SYGVKD. CDR3 size: 16 residues.

This chain uses TRBV5-1 with TRBJ2-3; TRBD2 agrees at 7 bases. Losses at the gene ends were 4 bases for V and 6 bases for J; bases not matched to a gene: 11. CDR3 length equals 15 residues. CDR1 SGHRS and CDR2 YFSETQ come from the germline V gene. Here the CDR3 reads CASSLGLVRGDTQYF. CDR3 sequence (DNA): TGCGCCAGCAGCCTAGGACTAGTCCGGGGGGATACGCAGTATTTT.

The genes are TRBV6-6 and TRBJ2-7, with 10 bases fitting TRBD1. CDR3 length: 14 amino acids. Germline CDR1 and CDR2: MNHNY and SVGAGI (reference sequence). V was clipped by 5 bases and J by 3 bases; unmatched bases: 4. The CDR3 loop is CASSGGQGVYEQYF. CDR3 nucleotide sequence: TGTGCCAGCAGTGGTGGACAGGGGGTCTACGAGCAGTACTTC.

Note on this clone: Other nucleotide sequences in the sample specify the same CDR3. The chain employs TRBV10-3 and TRBJ1-1, with D possibly being TRBD1 (5 bases). Germline CDR1 is ENHRY and CDR2 is SYGVKD. CDR3 length: 13 residues. Trimming removed 8 bases at V and 0 bases at J, with 10 bases between. The CDR3 nucleotides read TGTGCCATCTCTGACAGCCTGAACACTGAAGCTTTCTTT. This gives the protein CAISDSLNTEAFF.

The chain joins TRBV30 to TRBJ2-5; D is perhaps TRBD2 (7 bases). Trimming cost V 3 bases and J 5 bases, with 16 bases left between them. The germline V gene encodes CDR1 GTSNPN and CDR2 SVGIG (reference sequence). The CDR3 is made up of 14 amino acids. The CDR3 spells CAWSLKGGLETQYF. The CDR3 bases are TGTGCCTGGAGCCTAAAGGGGGGGCTGGAGACCCAGTACTTC.

Remarks on this clone: One end of the junction fails to match germline, which may point to a read error. V and J are TRBV4-1 and TRBJ2-3; 7 positions agree with TRBD2. Germline CDR1 is MGHRA and CDR2 is YSYEKL. The CDR3 runs 16 residues. CDR3 in amino acids: CASGHHGGEMADTQYF. The CDR3, as DNA: TGCGCCAGCGGCCACCATGGGGGGGAAATGGCAGATACGCAGTATTTT.

The chain recombines TRBV14 with TRBJ2-3, with D possibly matching TRBD1 (6 bases). CDR3 length: 16 residues. The V end was cut by 0 bases, the J end by 5 bases, with 15 bases between. CDR1 SGHDN and CDR2 FVKESK come from the germline V gene. Written as DNA, the CDR3 is TGTGCCAGCAGCCAAGAGTTCGGCCAGGGGTTAGATACGCAGTATTTT. Protein sequence: CASSQEFGQGLDTQYF.

The chain carries TRBV5-4 and TRBJ1-2, with TRBD1 matching over 8 bases. In germline, CDR1 is SGHNT, CDR2 YYREEE (reference sequence). The junction had 7 bases not matched to a gene; V was cut back by 3 bases and J by 6 bases. The CDR3 consists of 14 residues. CDR3: CASSSPTGANGYTF. The CDR3 coding sequence is TGTGCCAGCAGCTCCCCGACAGGGGCAAATGGCTACACCTTC.

This clone appeared many times. This CDR3 is also generated by other DNA sequences in the sample. The chain has TRBV27 and TRBJ2-7, with 10 bases matching TRBD2. V gave up 3 bases and J gave up 6 bases; unmatched junction bases: 8. Germline V gene data show CDR1 as MNHEY and CDR2 as SMNVEV (reference sequence). The CDR3 consists of 15 residues. CDR3 residues: CASSLGLAGVSEQYF. CDR3 DNA: TGTGCCAGCAGTTTGGGTCTAGCGGGAGTTAGCGAGCAGTACTTC.

The chain employs TRBV2 and TRBJ1-2; D not certain. Germline V gene data show CDR1 as SNHLY and CDR2 as FYNNEI. V dropped 1 base and J dropped 5 bases, with 14 bases sitting between them. The CDR3 covers 15 residues. This chain's CDR3 is CASSEEGVIGYGYTF. Written as DNA, the CDR3 is TGTGCCAGCAGTGAAGAGGGTGTTATCGGGTATGGCTACACCTTC. Looking up the rest from reference TRBV2 and TRBJ1-2 gives the full variable domain: EPEVTQTPSHQVTQMGQEVILRCVPISNHLYFYWYRQILGQKVEFLVSFYNNEISEKSEIFDDQFSVERPDGSNFTLKIRSTKLEDSAMYFCASSEEGVIGYGYTFGSGTRLTVV.

Of note for this clone: This CDR3 is also generated by other DNA sequences in the sample. The chain has TRBV5-1 and TRBJ2-3; D is perhaps TRBD1 or TRBD2 (6 bases each). The CDR3 spans 15 residues. V shed 1 base and J shed 3 bases, with 12 bases lying between them. The V gene's germline CDR1 is SGHRS and CDR2 YFSETQ. The CDR3 spells CASSLLGGGTDTQYF. For the CDR3, the DNA is TGCGCCAGCAGCTTGCTCGGGGGCGGAACAGATACGCAGTATTTT.

The gene calls are TRBV5-1 and TRBJ2-7, with a weak D call TRBD2 (6 bases). This CDR3 spans 14 amino acids. Trimming took 2 bases from V and 2 from J, leaving 11 bases between them. Germline CDR1 is SGHRS and CDR2 is YFSETQ. The chain's CDR3 is CASSLMGGTYEQYF. The CDR3 nucleotides read TGCGCCAGCAGCTTAATGGGCGGGACCTACGAGCAGTACTTC.

The V call is TRBV10-3, the J call TRBJ2-7; possible D gene TRBD1, 7 bases. Germline V gene lookup returns CDR1 ENHRY and CDR2 SYGVKD. Trimming removed 3 bases at V and 10 bases at J, with 16 bases between. This CDR3 is built from 13 residues. In nucleotides, the CDR3 is TGTGCCATCAGTGACTTAAGGGGGGACAGTCAGTACTTC. Translating it yields CAISDLRGDSQYF.

The V call is TRBV30, the J call TRBJ2-1; D not certain. The CDR3 runs 11 residues. Trimming took off 2 bases at V and 6 bases at J, with 5 bases between the two ends. Per the germline V gene, CDR1 is GTSNPN and CDR2 is SVGIG (reference sequence). The CDR3 spells CAWSSFNEQFF. For the CDR3, the DNA is TGTGCCTGGAGTAGCTTCAATGAGCAGTTCTTC.

The CDR3 DNA sequence: TGTGCCAGCAGCTTGAGCAGGGTGGAGGATGGCTACACCTTC. Translating it yields CASSLSRVEDGYTF. The chain joins TRBV7-9 to TRBJ1-2, with D perhaps matching TRBD1 (5 bases). Deletions cut 3 bases from V and 6 bases from J, with 14 bases between. CDR3 length: 14 residues. CDR1 is SEHNR and CDR2 is FQNEAQ in the germline V gene (reference sequence). Supplemented by reference TRBV7-9 and TRBJ1-2, the full variable domain reads DTGVSQNPRHKITKRGQNVTFRCDPISEHNRLYWYRQTLGQGPEFLTYFQNEAQLEKSRLLSDRFSAERPKGSFSTLEIQRTEQGDSAMYLCASSLSRVEDGYTFGSGTRLTVV.

The chain is built from TRBV7-2 and TRBJ2-3; 7 bases line up with TRBD2. The V gene end was trimmed by 5 bases and the J gene end by 4 bases; junction bases not matched to a gene: 12. CDR1 and CDR2 (germline): SGHTA, FQGNSA. The CDR3 is made up of 16 amino acids. The CDR3 spells CASSQRSGRSADTQYF. In DNA, the CDR3 is TGTGCCAGCAGCCAACGTAGCGGGCGAAGCGCAGATACGCAGTATTTT.

The V gene is TRBV2, the J gene TRBJ2-3; tentative D call: TRBD2 (5 bases). With 10 bases removed from V and 1 base from J, the gap between germline ends came to 18 bases. The CDR3 spans 15 residues. CDR1 and CDR2 from the germline V gene are SNHLY and FYNNEI. DNA for the CDR3: TGTGCCACCCCAGAGGGCCCCGAGGGCACAGATACGCAGTATTTT. Translated: CATPEGPEGTDTQYF. The variable domain in full, completed from reference TRBV2 and TRBJ2-3, reads EPEVTQTPSHQVTQMGQEVILRCVPISNHLYFYWYRQILGQKVEFLVSFYNNEISEKSEIFDDQFSVERPDGSNFTLKIRSTKLEDSAMYFCATPEGPEGTDTQYFGPGTRLTVL.

The chain recombines TRBV5-1 with TRBJ2-1; 12 nucleotides match TRBD1. This CDR3 is 14 amino acids long. The germline CDR1 and CDR2 sequences are SGHRS and YFSETQ. The V gene end was trimmed by 4 bases and the J gene end by 7 bases; junction bases not matched to a gene: 3. CDR3 bases: TGCGCCAGCAGCCGGGACAGGGGGCTTAATGAGCAGTTCTTC. This translates into CASSRDRGLNEQFF.

The J gene is TRBJ2-1, the V gene TRBV21-1; the table assigns TRBD2, which was not confirmed against the DNA. TRBV21-1 is termed a pseudogene. This CDR3 contains 18 residues. The CDR3 loop reads CASSKAFSGRALFREQFF. In nucleotides, the CDR3 is TGTGCCAGCAGCAAAGCCTTTAGCGGGAGGGCCCTCTTCCGAGAGCAGTTCTTC.

The chain joins TRBV11-3 to TRBJ1-3; 8 nucleotides line up with TRBD1. CDR1 is SGHNT, CDR2 YENEEA, per germline. V lost 6 bases, J lost 2 bases, and 3 bases stayed unmatched. The CDR3 loop spans 14 amino acids. The CDR3: CASSLQGAGNTIYF. CDR3 in DNA: TGTGCCAGCAGTCTACAGGGGGCTGGAAACACCATATATTTT.

DNA of the CDR3: TGTGCCAGCAATAACGGGCGCGAGCAGTACTTC. Protein sequence: CASNNGREQYF. The rearrangement uses TRBV6-5 and TRBJ2-7; D is ambiguous. Trimming removed 7 bases at V and 6 bases at J, with 10 bases between. Germline CDR1 and CDR2: MNHEY and SVGAGI. The CDR3 is 11 amino acids.

The J gene is TRBJ2-7, the V gene TRBV7-9; TRBD2 might be the D (5 bases). Trimming stripped 1 base from V and 7 bases from J, with 14 bases between. This CDR3 has 14 residues. Germline V gene sequence: CDR1 SEHNR, CDR2 FQNEAQ (reference sequence). The CDR3 region is CASSLGRTAGEQYF. In DNA, the CDR3 is TGTGCCAGCAGCTTAGGGAGGACCGCCGGGGAGCAGTACTTC.